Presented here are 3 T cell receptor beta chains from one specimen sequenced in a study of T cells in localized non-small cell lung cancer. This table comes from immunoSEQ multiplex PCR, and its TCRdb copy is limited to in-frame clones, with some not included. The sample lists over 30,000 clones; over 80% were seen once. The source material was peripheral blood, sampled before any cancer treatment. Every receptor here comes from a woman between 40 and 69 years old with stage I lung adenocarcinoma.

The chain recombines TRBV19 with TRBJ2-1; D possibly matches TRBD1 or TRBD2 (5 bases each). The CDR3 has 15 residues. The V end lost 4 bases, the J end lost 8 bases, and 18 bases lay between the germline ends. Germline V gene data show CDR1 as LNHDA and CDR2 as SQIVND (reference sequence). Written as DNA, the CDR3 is TGTGCCAGTAGTACTACCGGGACCCTGATGGATGAGCAGTTCTTC. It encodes CASSTTGTLMDEQFF.

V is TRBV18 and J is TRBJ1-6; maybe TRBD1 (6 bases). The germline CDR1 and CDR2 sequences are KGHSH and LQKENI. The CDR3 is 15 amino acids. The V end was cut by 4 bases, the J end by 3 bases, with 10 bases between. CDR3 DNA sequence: TGTGCCAGCTCACTAAGACAGGACTATAATTCACCCCTCCACTTT. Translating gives CASSLRQDYNSPLHF.

As DNA, the CDR3 is TGTGCCAGCAGTAGTCGACCTATCCGGGGGTTCTTC. Its translation: CASSSRPIRGFF. This sequence joins TRBV2 and TRBJ2-1; D is perhaps TRBD2 (5 bases). CDR1 is SNHLY, CDR2 FYNNEI, per germline. The V end was cut by 5 bases, the J end by 15 bases, with 17 bases between. This CDR3 comprises 12 residues.